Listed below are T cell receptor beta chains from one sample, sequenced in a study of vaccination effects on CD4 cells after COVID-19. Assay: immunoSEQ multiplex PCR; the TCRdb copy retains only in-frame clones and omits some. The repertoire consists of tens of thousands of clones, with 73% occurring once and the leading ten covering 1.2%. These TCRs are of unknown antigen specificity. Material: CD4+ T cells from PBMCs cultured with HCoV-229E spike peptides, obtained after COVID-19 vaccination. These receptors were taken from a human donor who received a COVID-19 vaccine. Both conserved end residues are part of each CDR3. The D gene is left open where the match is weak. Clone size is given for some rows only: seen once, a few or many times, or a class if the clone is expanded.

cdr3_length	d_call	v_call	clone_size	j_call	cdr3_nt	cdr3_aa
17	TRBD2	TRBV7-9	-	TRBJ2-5	TGTGCCAGCAGCTTACCTCCGAGCGGGGGTCGCAGAGAGACCCAGTACTTC	CASSLPPSGGRRETQYF
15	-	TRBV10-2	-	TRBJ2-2	TGCGCCAGCAGTGAGGGGCAGGCAGGTGGTCGGGAGCTGTTTTTT	CASSEGQAGGRELFF
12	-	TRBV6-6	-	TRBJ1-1	TGTGCCAGCAGTTTCGGGGGCACTGAAGCTTTCTTT	CASSFGGTEAFF
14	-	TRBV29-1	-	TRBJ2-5	TGCAGCGCTATAAGGGGGGGGGCAATAGAGACCCAGTACTTC	CSAIRGGAIETQYF
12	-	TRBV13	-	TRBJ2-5	TGTGCCAGCAGCTTAAACTCCCCGACACAGTACTTC	CASSLNSPTQYF
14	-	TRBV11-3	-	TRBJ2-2	TGTGCCAGCAGCTGGGGCGGGGACCAAGGGGAGCTGTTTTTT	CASSWGGDQGELFF
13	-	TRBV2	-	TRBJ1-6	TGTGCCAGCACGGGCCAAGAAGTTTCACCCCTCCACTTT	CASTGQEVSPLHF
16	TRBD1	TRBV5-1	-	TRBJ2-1	TGCGCCAGCAGCTTTCACCGACAGGGGAATAACAATGAGCAGTTCTTC	CASSFHRQGNNNEQFF
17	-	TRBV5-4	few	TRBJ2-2	TGTGCCAGCAGCCCGGCAGGGGGGGGGCGGAACACCGGGGAGCTGTTTTTT	CASSPAGGGRNTGELFF
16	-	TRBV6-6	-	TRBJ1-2	TGTGCCAGCAGCGACGGGGGCATGAATCGAAATTATGGCTACACCTTC	CASSDGGMNRNYGYTF
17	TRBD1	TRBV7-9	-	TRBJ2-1	TGTGCCAGCAGCACAGACAGGGGGCAGCGTCCCTACAATGAGCAGTTCTTC	CASSTDRGQRPYNEQFF
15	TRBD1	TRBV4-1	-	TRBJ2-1	TGCGCCAGCAGCCGAGGGACAGGGGACAGGGATGAGCAGTTCTTC	CASSRGTGDRDEQFF
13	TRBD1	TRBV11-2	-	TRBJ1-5	TGTGCCAGCAGCGTACAGGGGAATCAGCCCCAGCATTTT	CASSVQGNQPQHF
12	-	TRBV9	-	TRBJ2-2	TGTGCCAGCAGCGTCAGTATCGGGGAGCTGTTTTTT	CASSVSIGELFF
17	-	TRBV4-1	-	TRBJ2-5	TGCGCCAGCAGCCAAGTATTGACCCGGGGGCGACAAGAGACCCAGTACTTC	CASSQVLTRGRQETQYF
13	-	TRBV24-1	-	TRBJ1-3	TGTGCCACCAGGCCAACAGGGGGAAACACCATATATTTT	CATRPTGGNTIYF
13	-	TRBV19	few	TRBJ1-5	TGTGCCAGTACGGAACAGAGGAAACAGCCCCAGCATTTT	CASTEQRKQPQHF
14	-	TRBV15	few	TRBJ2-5	TGTGCCACCAGCAGAGCGAAGGGACTAGAGACCCAGTACTTC	CATSRAKGLETQYF
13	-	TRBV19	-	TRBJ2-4	TGTGCCAGTAGTATCCGGGGGCGCGACATTCAGTACTTC	CASSIRGRDIQYF
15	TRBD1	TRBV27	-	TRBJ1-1	TGTGCCAGCAGTTCCTCGGGACAGGCGAACACTGAAGCTTTCTTT	CASSSSGQANTEAFF
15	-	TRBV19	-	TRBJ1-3	TGTGCCAGTAGTATTGACAGAAACTCTGGAAACACCATATATTTT	CASSIDRNSGNTIYF
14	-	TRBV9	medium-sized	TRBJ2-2	TGTGCCAGCAGCGTAATCTGGAACACCGGGGAGCTGTTTTTT	CASSVIWNTGELFF
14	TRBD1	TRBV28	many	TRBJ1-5	TGTGCCAGCAGCAGTCAGGGGGCACGGCAGCCCCAGCATTTT	CASSSQGARQPQHF
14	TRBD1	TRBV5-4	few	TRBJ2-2	TGTGCCAGCAGCTTGCGACAGGGGTCCGGGGAGCTGTTTTTT	CASSLRQGSGELFF
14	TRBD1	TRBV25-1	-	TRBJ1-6	TGTGCCAGCACCGAACAGGGGTTTAATTCACCCCTCCACTTT	CASTEQGFNSPLHF
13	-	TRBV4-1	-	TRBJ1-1	TGCGCCAGCAGCTCACTAAGGAACACTGAAGCTTTCTTT	CASSSLRNTEAFF
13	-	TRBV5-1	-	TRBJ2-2	TGCGCCAGCAGCATCCTGCCGTCCGGGGAGCTGTTTTTT	CASSILPSGELFF
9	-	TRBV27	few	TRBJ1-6	TGTGCCACCCCAGGACCCCTCCACTTT	CATPGPLHF
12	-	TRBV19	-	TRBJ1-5	TGTGCCAGTAAACCCTATGATCAGCCCCAGCATTTT	CASKPYDQPQHF
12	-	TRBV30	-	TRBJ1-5	TGTGCCTGGAGTGTCGGGAATCAGCCCCAGCATTTT	CAWSVGNQPQHF
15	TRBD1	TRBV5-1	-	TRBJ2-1	TGCGCCAGCAGCTGGGGACAGGGAGGTGGGAATGAGCAGTTCTTC	CASSWGQGGGNEQFF
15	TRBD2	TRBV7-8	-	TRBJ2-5	TGTGCCAGCAGCCCGCGGGAGGGACCCCGGGAGACCCAGTACTTC	CASSPREGPRETQYF
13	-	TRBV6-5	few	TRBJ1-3	TGTGCCAGCACTCTCACAGGGGGAAACACCATATATTTT	CASTLTGGNTIYF
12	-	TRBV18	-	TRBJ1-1	TGTGCCAGCTCACGGTCCGGACCTGAAGCTTTCTTT	CASSRSGPEAFF
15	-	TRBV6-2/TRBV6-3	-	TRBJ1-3	TGTGCCAGCAGTTACTCCAAGAGCTCTGGAAACACCATATATTTT	CASSYSKSSGNTIYF
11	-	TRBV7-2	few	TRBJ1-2	TGTGCCAGCAGCCCCGGCATTGGCTACACCTTC	CASSPGIGYTF